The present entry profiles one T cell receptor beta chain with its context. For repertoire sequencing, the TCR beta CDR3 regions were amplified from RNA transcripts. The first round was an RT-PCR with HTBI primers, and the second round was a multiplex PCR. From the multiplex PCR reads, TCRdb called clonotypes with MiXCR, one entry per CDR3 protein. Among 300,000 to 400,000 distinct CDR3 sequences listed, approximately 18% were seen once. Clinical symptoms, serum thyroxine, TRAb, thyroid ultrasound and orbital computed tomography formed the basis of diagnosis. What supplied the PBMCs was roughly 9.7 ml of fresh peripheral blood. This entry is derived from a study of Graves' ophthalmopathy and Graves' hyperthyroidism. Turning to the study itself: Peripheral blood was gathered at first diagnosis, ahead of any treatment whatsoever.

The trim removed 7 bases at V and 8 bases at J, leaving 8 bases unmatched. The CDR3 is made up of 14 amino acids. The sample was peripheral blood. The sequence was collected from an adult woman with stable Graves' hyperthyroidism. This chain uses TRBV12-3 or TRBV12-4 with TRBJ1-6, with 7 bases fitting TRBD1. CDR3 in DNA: TGTGCCAGCATCAAAGACAGGGTTGATTCACCCCTCCACTTT. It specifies CASIKDRVDSPLHF.